The 21 T cell receptor beta chains in this list originate from one sample, sequenced in a study of early T cells in non-severe SARS-CoV-2 infection. TCRdb used MiXCR to reprocess the 5' RACE reads, holding one entry per CDR3 protein. The table lists tens of thousands of distinct CDR3 sequences, 14% to 15% of them singletons. Material: whole blood. These receptors originate from an adult who was a healthcare worker with PCR-confirmed SARS-CoV-2 infection or an uninfected control (not recorded which).

In this sample, this clonotype turned up a few times. V is TRBV11-2 and J is TRBJ1-2, with unresolved D. This CDR3 is built from 14 residues. Trimming shortened V by 0 bases and J by 4 bases, and 9 bases separated the two germline ends. Germline lookup yields CDR1 SGHAT and CDR2 FQNNGV. DNA for the CDR3: TGTGCCAGCAGCTTAGATCCGGGTCTCTATGGCTACACCTTC. Translated, it gives CASSLDPGLYGYTF.

The V and J genes are TRBV2 and TRBJ2-2; 8 nucleotides agree with TRBD1. CDR3 length equals 15 residues. Trimming cost V 6 bases and J 1 base; bases outside gene matches: 4. Germline assignment: CDR1 SNHLY and CDR2 FYNNEI. This CDR3 reads CASRRDRGNTGELFF. The CDR3, as DNA: TGTGCCAGCAGACGTGACAGGGGGAACACCGGGGAGCTGTTTTTT.

The chain recombines TRBV3-1 with TRBJ1-6; D unresolved. Germline CDR1 LGHDT, CDR2 YNNKEL (reference sequence). CDR3 size: 17 residues. V dropped 4 bases and J dropped 5 bases, with 18 bases sitting between them. CDR3 sequence reads: CASSPPPEGVDNSPLHF. DNA of the CDR3: TGTGCCAGCAGCCCCCCCCCGGAAGGAGTGGATAATTCACCCCTCCACTTT.

This clonotype was counted between two and nine times. The chain employs TRBV27 and TRBJ1-1, with D perhaps TRBD1 (6 bases). CDR3 length equals 11 residues. Germline V gives CDR1 MNHEY, CDR2 SMNVEV (reference sequence). The V end was cut by 8 bases, the J end by 4 bases, with 8 bases between. CDR3 sequence: CASVQGTEAFF. Here the CDR3 DNA reads TGTGCCAGCGTACAGGGCACTGAAGCTTTCTTT.

With regard to this clonotype: At one end the junction does not follow the germline gene, possibly because of a read error. The rearrangement links TRBV7-2 to TRBJ2-1, with D tentatively TRBD1 or TRBD2 (6 bases each). Germline V gives CDR1 SGHTA, CDR2 FQGNSA. The CDR3 runs to 14 residues. This CDR3 is CVSTFPGAGNEQFF. DNA for the CDR3: TGTGTCAGCACCTTTCCGGGGGCCGGGAATGAGCAGTTCTTC.

Many counts were recorded for this clonotype. The V call is TRBV3-1, the J call TRBJ1-1; D not certain. Germline CDR1 and CDR2: LGHDT and YNNKEL (reference sequence). V was clipped by 4 bases and J by 3 bases, with 15 bases between them. CDR3 size: 15 residues. CDR3 sequence: CASSPTSSRHTEAFF. The DNA for the CDR3 is TGTGCCAGCAGCCCCACATCCTCTCGGCACACTGAAGCTTTCTTT.

V usage is TRBV20-1 and J usage is TRBJ2-5; a possible D gene is TRBD2 (6 bases). The CDR3 extends over 15 amino acids. Germline V CDR1 and CDR2: DFQATT, SNEGSKA (reference sequence). V shed 1 base and J shed 4 bases, with 16 bases lying between them. CDR3 in amino acids: CSARVAGLLRETQYF. CDR3 nucleotides: TGCAGTGCTAGAGTGGCGGGGTTGTTACGAGAGACCCAGTACTTC.

This clonotype was observed at least ten times. V usage is TRBV7-3 and J usage is TRBJ2-3; maybe TRBD2 (5 bases). The CDR3 loop spans 15 amino acids. Trimming shortened V by 3 bases and J by 1 base, and 11 bases separated the two germline ends. From germline, CDR1 is SGHTA and CDR2 FQGTGA. CDR3 residues: CASSLGVTGTDTQYF. CDR3 bases: TGTGCCAGCAGCTTGGGAGTAACCGGCACAGATACGCAGTATTTT. The complete variable domain, with remaining parts taken from reference TRBV7-3 and TRBJ2-3, reads GAGVSQTPSNKVTEKGKYVELRCDPISGHTALYWYRQSLGQGPEFLIYFQGTGAADDSGLPNDRFFAVRPEGSVSTLKIQRTERGDSAVYLCASSLGVTGTDTQYFGPGTRLTVL.

The V call is TRBV12-3 or TRBV12-4, the J call TRBJ1-5; D gene unclear. Trimming pared 3 bases from V and 5 bases from J, leaving 14 bases between. CDR3 length: 15 amino acids. CDR3 bases: TGTGCCAGCAGTTTTAGTGGGCATCCCGATCAGCCCCAGCATTTT. Its translation is CASSFSGHPDQPQHF.

V gene TRBV5-6 combines with J gene TRBJ2-1; D possibly matches TRBD1 or TRBD2 (6 bases each). V gave up 1 base and J gave up 0 bases, with 14 bases separating them. The CDR3 runs 17 residues. Per germline, CDR1 SGHDT and CDR2 YYEEEE. CDR3 sequence reads: CASSLTGTPYSYNEQFF. The DNA for the CDR3 is TGTGCCAGCAGCTTGACAGGGACTCCTTACTCCTACAATGAGCAGTTCTTC.

The chain is built from TRBV20-1 and TRBJ1-5; a possible D gene is TRBD1 (5 bases). The CDR3 runs 14 residues. Germline V gene data show CDR1 as DFQATT and CDR2 as SNEGSKA (reference sequence). The germline V and J ends were trimmed by 6 bases and 5 bases, with 17 bases remaining between them. This CDR3 is CSAGVRQGYQPQHF. The CDR3 DNA reads as TGCAGTGCGGGGGTGAGGCAGGGTTATCAGCCCCAGCATTTT.

The sample holds many counts of this clonotype. In DNA, the CDR3 is TGTGCCAGCAGCAGAAGGGGGGAGGGAACGAATGAGCAGTTCTTC. Its translation: CASSRRGEGTNEQFF. V usage is TRBV11-2 and J usage is TRBJ2-1; possible D gene TRBD2, 7 bases. The germline CDR1 and CDR2 sequences are SGHAT and FQNNGV. Trimming cost V 5 bases and J 7 bases, with 18 bases left between them. This CDR3 is built from 15 residues. Supplemented by reference TRBV11-2 and TRBJ2-1, the full variable domain reads EAGVAQSPRYKIIEKRQSVAFWCNPISGHATLYWYQQILGQGPKLLIQFQNNGVVDDSQLPKDRFSAERLKGVDSTLKIQPAKLEDSAVYLCASSRRGEGTNEQFFGPGTRLTVL.

This clonotype has at least ten counts. In DNA form, the CDR3 reads TGTGCCAGTAGTAGTTCGCGGACAGGCGGAAATCAGCCCCAGCATTTT. Translated: CASSSSRTGGNQPQHF. The chain couples TRBV19 to TRBJ1-5, with 7 bases fitting TRBD1. The J segment lost 4 bases and the V segment lost 4 bases, leaving 10 bases of the junction unmatched. The length of the CDR3 is 16 residues. Germline CDR1 is LNHDA and CDR2 is SQIVND (reference sequence).

At least ten counts were recorded for this clonotype. This chain links TRBV5-1 with TRBJ1-1, with 7 bases fitting TRBD1. V lost 3 bases and J lost 2; bases outside the gene matches: 4. The CDR3 runs to 14 residues. Germline V lookup: CDR1 SGHRS, CDR2 YFSETQ. CDR3 amino acids: CASSSQGGNTEAFF. The CDR3, as DNA: TGCGCCAGCAGCTCCCAGGGGGGCAACACTGAAGCTTTCTTT. Looking up the rest from reference TRBV5-1 and TRBJ1-1 gives the full variable domain: KAGVTQTPRYLIKTRGQQVTLSCSPISGHRSVSWYQQTPGQGLQFLFEYFSETQRNKGNFPGRFSGRQFSNSRSEMNVSTLELGDSALYLCASSSQGGNTEAFFGQGTRLTVV.

This clonotype was found many times. The chain employs TRBV7-2 and TRBJ2-5; 10 nucleotides align to TRBD1. V lost 3 bases, J lost 4 bases, and 5 bases stayed unmatched. There are 15 residues in the CDR3. The germline V gene has CDR1 SGHTA and CDR2 FQGNSA. The CDR3 protein is CASSFSGTGVETQYF. CDR3 bases: TGTGCCAGCAGCTTCTCCGGGACAGGGGTAGAGACCCAGTACTTC.

This chain links TRBV20-1 with TRBJ2-1; 8 bases align to TRBD2. The CDR3 spans 14 residues. The germline CDR1 and CDR2 sequences are DFQATT and SNEGSKA (reference sequence). Germline trimming cut 4 bases from V and 1 base from J; bases unmatched to any gene: 3. The CDR3 sequence: CSAKRGGSYNEQFF. CDR3 in DNA: TGCAGTGCTAAACGGGGGGGGTCCTACAATGAGCAGTTCTTC.

This clonotype was observed a few times. The rearrangement uses TRBV6-1 and TRBJ2-1, with TRBD2 identical over 8 bases. Germline assignment: CDR1 MNHNS and CDR2 SASEGT. Trimming at V came to 3 bases and at J to 5 bases, leaving 3 bases not matched to a gene. The length of the CDR3 is 14 residues. The CDR3 spells CASSEGGGNNEQFF. For the CDR3, the DNA is TGTGCCAGCAGTGAGGGCGGGGGGAACAATGAGCAGTTCTTC.

A note on this clonotype: A read error may be the cause here, since a much bigger clone is one base away. The chain couples TRBV30 to TRBJ1-5; no firm D call. This CDR3 spans 14 amino acids. Germline V gene data show CDR1 as GTSNPN and CDR2 as SVGIG (reference sequence). The DNA for the CDR3 is TGTGCCTGGACTAGAGCGAGGTTGGAGCAGCACCAGCATTTT. It is translated as CAWTRARLEQHQHF.

This clonotype was seen a handful of times. The chain combines TRBV20-1 with TRBJ2-1; unclear D gene. CDR1 is DFQATT and CDR2 is SNEGSKA in the germline V gene (reference sequence). CDR3 length equals 14 residues. The germline V and J ends were trimmed by 1 base and 6 bases, with 13 bases remaining between them. The CDR3 DNA is TGCAGTGCTAGAGCTATGCCGGCAGGCAATGAGCAGTTCTTC. Its translation is CSARAMPAGNEQFF.

This clonotype showed up just a few times. DNA of the CDR3: TGCAGTGCTAGTCCCCCTTCAGGGTCGGGTTACACCGGGGAGCTGTTTTTT. Its protein product is CSASPPSGSGYTGELFF. The chain recombines TRBV20-1 with TRBJ2-2; D possibly corresponds to TRBD1 (5 bases). Germline V gene sequence: CDR1 DFQATT, CDR2 SNEGSKA (reference sequence). There are 17 residues in the CDR3. V dropped 3 bases and J dropped 3 bases, with 20 bases sitting between them.

Ten or more counts support this clonotype. The rearrangement uses TRBV12-3 or TRBV12-4 and TRBJ1-2, with D uncertain. V lost 3 bases and J lost 1, with 9 bases in between. The CDR3 totals 14 residues. Written as DNA, the CDR3 is TGTGCCAGCAGTTTTAGCGGAGATAACTATGGCTACACCTTC. Amino acid sequence: CASSFSGDNYGYTF.